This T cell receptor beta chain came from a study of cytomegalovirus exposure and HLA in healthy donors. Study results and limitations: No immune exposure information besides CMV serostatus was available. Using a false discovery rate of 0.05, a later analysis showed that approximately 17,000 TCR beta sequences were associated with HLA alleles. Researchers counted about 150 TCR beta chains as cytomegalovirus-associated.

Trimming at V came to 2 bases and at J to 2 bases, leaving 5 bases not matched to a gene. The CDR3 contains 15 residues. Germline values: CDR1 MNHEY, CDR2 SVGAGI. Concerning this clone itself: The antigen is not known.

This PCR relied on a set of 60 Vbeta primers and 13 Jbeta primers. Assay: immunoSEQ multiplex PCR; the TCRdb copy retains only in-frame clones and omits some. Here the sample spans roughly 80,000 clones, under 70% being singletons. This TCR came from a man aged 25 to 40 in good health and CMV-seropositive. Input material: PBMCs. The V call is TRBV6-5, the J call TRBJ2-7; the match to TRBD2 covers 8 bases. The CDR3 DNA sequence: TGTGCCAGCAGTTACCGGGAGGGCCCCACCTACGAGCAGTACTTC. As protein: CASSYREGPTYEQYF.